This paragraph covers one T cell receptor beta chain sequence. Its antigen is still unknown. The V segment lost 4 bases and the J segment 1 base; nucleotides outside the gene matches: 3. Germline CDR1 and CDR2: SGDLS and YYNGEE. The CDR3 contains 15 residues. Treatment here: oral pan-JAK inhibitor, 5-10 mg twice daily. It was from PBMCs that CD4+ and CD8+ T cells were sorted. These data originate in a study of CD8+ T cells in alopecia areata. Study at large: Treated patients received oral tofacitinib, 5 to 10 mg twice daily. Findings of the study overall: The study found higher clonality in lesional than normal scalp, especially in alopecia totalis/universalis. Sharing of TCRs across patients appeared less clear than in mice, possibly for HLA-related reasons.

Once RNA had been extracted, it was reverse transcribed into cDNA to act as the sequencing template. Generated by immunoSEQ multiplex PCR, the TCRdb table keeps only in-frame clones and is missing some. The data contain 110,000 or so clones, roughly 56% of them seen just once; the ten biggest clones take up 3% to 4%. The sequenced sample was CD4+ T cells sorted from blood, obtained at week 24, from a patient treated with tofacitinib. This TCR derives from a human donor with alopecia areata. This chain connects TRBV9 to TRBJ2-3, with 10 bases aligning to TRBD2. The CDR3 loop reads CASSPGTSGTDTQYF. CDR3 nucleotide sequence: TGTGCCAGCAGCCCTGGGACTAGCGGCACAGATACGCAGTATTTT. The full variable domain, its missing parts supplied by reference TRBV9 and TRBJ2-3, is DSGVTQTPKHLITATGQRVTLRCSPRSGDLSVYWYQQSLDQGLQFLIQYYNGEERAKGNILERFSAQQFPDLHSELNLSSLELGDSALYFCASSPGTSGTDTQYFGPGTRLTVL.